This TCR beta chain was captured by sequencing in a study of T cell repertoires in cytomegalovirus infection. Whole-study context: Public TCR beta signatures provided an indication of both CMV infection and a matching HLA type.

Overall study findings and caveats: Carriers of CMV and the relevant HLA type were discriminated by public TCR beta frequency. Dominating the ex vivo response were TCR beta clonotypes that were CMV-specific and HLA-C-restricted.

Per germline, CDR1 SNHLY and CDR2 FYNNEI. The CDR3 is 11 residues long. V lost 5 bases and J lost 5, with 5 bases in between. Each CDR3 protein is one row after TCRdb ran MiXCR on the reads. The table records some 120,000 distinct CDR3 sequences, about a tenth of them present only once. Concerning this clonotype: What it recognizes is unknown.

This TCR was recovered from a human donor in good health (CMV status not recorded). Some clones in this sample may be carry-over from other donors' samples. Source material: PBMCs, sequenced either directly or after in vitro stimulation (not recorded which). The genes are TRBV2 and TRBJ2-3; D remains ambiguous. The CDR3 is CASSIRDTQYF. CDR3 bases: TGTGCCAGCAGTATCCGAGATACGCAGTATTTT.